The 10 T cell receptor beta chains in this list originate from one sample, sequenced in a study of beta chain features in type 1 diabetes. Reverse transcribing all isolated RNA meant expressed TCRB transcripts were sequenced. Generated by immunoSEQ multiplex PCR, the TCRdb table keeps only in-frame clones and is missing some. The table shows about 160,000 clones, with under 9.5% occurring only once. Sequencing input: central memory CD4+ T cells from blood. The receptors here all came from a man aged 18 to 29 in good health.

This CDR3 reads CATSRLAGVGAEQYF. The CDR3, as DNA: TGTGCCACCAGCAGACTAGCGGGAGTGGGAGCCGAGCAGTACTTC. V is TRBV15 and J is TRBJ2-7, with 10 bases fitting TRBD2. CDR1 and CDR2 from the germline V gene are LNHNV and YYDKDF (reference sequence). With V trimmed by 2 bases and J by 6 bases, 7 bases remained unmatched. The CDR3 runs 15 residues.

This clone showed up just a few times. The V gene is TRBV10-3, the J gene TRBJ1-1; 10 bases map to TRBD1. From germline, CDR1 is ENHRY and CDR2 SYGVKD. With V trimmed by 7 bases and J by 4 bases, 3 bases remained unmatched. The CDR3 sequence is 13 residues long. CDR3 in amino acids: CAIKGQGGTEAFF. CDR3 coding DNA: TGTGCCATCAAAGGACAGGGGGGCACTGAAGCTTTCTTT.

This clone was seen at least ten times. The chain uses TRBV30 and TRBJ2-5; 7 bases align to TRBD2. V gave up 8 bases and J gave up 5 bases; unmatched junction bases: 8. There are 12 residues in the CDR3. The germline gives CDR1 GTSNPN, CDR2 SVGIG (reference sequence). Here the CDR3 DNA reads TGTGCCCTGGGAGGGCTTGGGGAGACCCAGTACTTC. It encodes CALGGLGETQYF.

This clone occurred many times. This sequence joins TRBV6-6 and TRBJ2-5, with D possibly matching TRBD1 (5 bases). The CDR3 contains 14 residues. V gave up 7 bases and J gave up 3 bases, with 15 bases separating them. Germline assignment: CDR1 MNHNY and CDR2 SVGAGI (reference sequence). CDR3 nucleotides: TGTGCCAGCATCGACAGTACCCGGGAAGAGACCCAGTACTTC. Protein product: CASIDSTREETQYF.

Many counts were recorded for this clone. The CDR3 sequence: CASSAPTGTPGNTIYF. The CDR3 nucleotides are TGTGCCAGCAGCGCCCCAACCGGGACACCCGGAAACACCATATATTTT. This sequence joins TRBV21-1 and TRBJ1-3; the D call in the table, TRBD1, was not verified against the DNA. TRBV21-1 is marked as a pseudogene. There are 16 residues in the CDR3.

This clone appeared a few times. V usage is TRBV28 and J usage is TRBJ2-5, with 7 bases matching TRBD2. Near its end, the DNA agrees better with TRBJ2-7, so the J call may be wrong. The germline CDR1 and CDR2 sequences are MDHEN and SYDVKM. The CDR3 has 14 amino acids. The CDR3 sequence: CASSITSASYEQYF. In nucleotides, the CDR3 is TGTGCCAGCAGTATTACTAGCGCCAGCTACGAGCAGTACTTC.

Only a few counts were recorded for this clone. V usage is TRBV11-2 and J usage is TRBJ2-1; 9 nucleotides align to TRBD1. J gave up 5 bases and V 2 bases, and 7 bases lay outside the gene matches. The length of the CDR3 is 16 residues. Per the germline V gene, CDR1 is SGHAT and CDR2 is FQNNGV. The CDR3 nucleotides read TGTGCCAGCAGCTTATTGAGGGGACAGGGAGACAATGAGCAGTTCTTC. Translated: CASSLLRGQGDNEQFF. Full variable domain (remainder filled in from reference TRBV11-2 and TRBJ2-1): EAGVAQSPRYKIIEKRQSVAFWCNPISGHATLYWYQQILGQGPKLLIQFQNNGVVDDSQLPKDRFSAERLKGVDSTLKIQPAKLEDSAVYLCASSLLRGQGDNEQFFGPGTRLTVL.

The CDR3 nucleotides read TGTGCCAGCAGTTTACAGGGACAGCCATACAATGAGCAGTTCTTC. The encoded protein is CASSLQGQPYNEQFF. V is TRBV28 and J is TRBJ2-1; 7 bases match TRBD1. V gave up 2 bases and J gave up 4 bases; unmatched junction bases: 5. Germline V CDR1 and CDR2: MDHEN, SYDVKM. The CDR3 is 15 residues long.

There are a few counts of this clone. This chain joins TRBV5-6 and TRBJ1-2, with D possibly TRBD1 on 6 matching bases. Per germline, CDR1 SGHDT and CDR2 YYEEEE. The CDR3 loop spans 15 amino acids. Trimming shortened V by 5 bases and J by 2 bases, and 16 bases separated the two germline ends. The CDR3: CASREAGGYNYGYTF. The CDR3 coding sequence is TGTGCCAGCAGGGAGGCGGGGGGCTACAACTATGGCTACACCTTC.

The V gene is TRBV9, the J gene TRBJ1-3; 10 bases are shared with TRBD1. Germline V CDR1 and CDR2: SGDLS, YYNGEE. Losses at the gene ends were 4 bases for V and 5 bases for J; bases not matched to a gene: 3. The CDR3 covers 14 residues. This CDR3 reads CASSKGQGRNTIYF. The DNA of the CDR3 is TGTGCCAGCAGCAAGGGACAGGGGAGAAACACCATATATTTT.